One sample yielded the 5 T cell receptor beta chains listed below, sequenced in a study of blood T cell repertoires in COVID-19. Only in-frame clones appear in the TCRdb table, and some are missing; sequencing was by immunoSEQ multiplex PCR. The data show 170,000 or so clones, about 88% seen once. The sequenced sample consisted of PBMCs or T cells enriched from blood (not recorded which). These receptor sequences come from a woman aged 45-60 years who had recovered from COVID-19.

This clone showed up just a few times. The chain carries TRBV29-1 and TRBJ2-3; 10 nucleotides align to TRBD2. Germline CDR1 and CDR2: SQVTM and ANQGSEA. This CDR3 is 13 amino acids long. Trimming cost V 5 bases and J 7 bases; bases outside gene matches: 6. Here the CDR3 reads CSVSSGSPYTQYF. The CDR3 nucleotides read TGCAGCGTTTCTAGCGGGAGTCCGTATACGCAGTATTTT.

The chain links TRBV5-1 to TRBJ2-1; 10 nucleotides align to TRBD2. The J segment lost 3 bases and the V segment lost 3 bases, leaving 3 bases of the junction unmatched. This CDR3 has 15 residues. Germline V gene lookup returns CDR1 SGHRS and CDR2 YFSETQ. The CDR3 nucleotides read TGCGCCAGCAGCTCTTGGACTAGCGGCTACAATGAGCAGTTCTTC. Encoded protein: CASSSWTSGYNEQFF.

The chain combines TRBV5-1 with TRBJ2-7; D is unclear. The CDR3 runs to 14 residues. Looked up from germline, CDR1 is SGHRS and CDR2 is YFSETQ. V lost 9 bases, J lost 5 bases, and 21 bases lay in between. This chain's CDR3 is CATASGTSLDEQYF. The DNA of the CDR3 is TGCGCCACCGCATCAGGTACCTCCCTCGACGAGCAGTACTTC.

V is TRBV30 and J is TRBJ1-4; D is uncertain. The germline gives CDR1 GTSNPN, CDR2 SVGIG (reference sequence). The CDR3 covers 14 residues. V was cut by 3 bases and J by 7 bases, with 15 bases left in between. The CDR3 DNA reads TGTGCCTGGAGCGACGACATTCCCCCTGAAAAACTGTTTTTT. Translated, it gives CAWSDDIPPEKLFF.

The sample holds one count of this clone. The genes are TRBV9 and TRBJ2-5, with a tentative D call TRBD1 (5 bases). Trimming removed 1 base at V and 2 bases at J, with 12 bases between. The CDR3 spans 15 residues. The germline gives CDR1 SGDLS, CDR2 YYNGEE. The CDR3 DNA reads TGTGCCAGCAGCGTAACCGGACACAGGCAAGAGACCCAGTACTTC. Amino acids: CASSVTGHRQETQYF.